This T cell receptor (beta chain) was obtained from a study of memory CD8 T cells in hepatitis C reinfection. Turning to the study itself: Between 3 and 8 weeks after reinfection detection, peak samples were drawn.

TCRdb's table, derived via immunoSEQ multiplex PCR, lists solely in-frame clones and lacks some. The table shows about 45,000 clones, with roughly 88% occurring only once. The time point here: peak reinfection, 3 to 8 weeks after reinfection detection. TCR sequencing was done directly ex vivo on sorted cells, without expansion in vitro. At all three reinfection time points, viable CD3+ CD8+ CD45RO- cells from a couple of donors served as controls. J was trimmed by 2 bases and V by 5 bases; bases with no gene match: 11. The CDR3 loop spans 16 amino acids. The germline CDR1 and CDR2 sequences are SNHLY and FYNNEI.

The TCR was taken from a man between 18 and 35 years old with hepatitis C virus infection. J is TRBJ2-5 and V is TRBV2, with TRBD2 matching over 7 bases. Sequencing was carried out using naive CD8+ T cells sorted from blood. The CDR3 loop reads CASSLGVSGFQETQYF. The CDR3 bases are TGTGCCAGCAGTCTCGGGGTTAGCGGGTTTCAAGAGACCCAGTACTTC.